The 25 T cell receptor beta chains listed next were all sequenced from one sample in a study of read filtering for tumor transcriptome and immune sequencing. This library used roughly 400 ng RNA and molecular barcoded adaptors spanning alpha/delta and beta/gamma chains. Each CDR3 protein is one row after TCRdb ran MiXCR on the reads. The data show about 130,000 distinct CDR3 sequences, under 15% seen once. Sequencing input: a population of CD138-negative cells sorted from bone marrow. The receptors shown here come from a donor at least 40 years old with multiple myeloma.

This clonotype was picked up many times. V usage is TRBV7-2 and J usage is TRBJ2-1, with D maybe TRBD2 (5 bases). Trimming stripped 5 bases from V and 3 bases from J, with 11 bases between. The CDR3 covers 14 residues. Germline CDR1 is SGHTA and CDR2 is FQGNSA. The CDR3 sequence: CASSLGRDYNEQFF. The DNA for the CDR3 is TGTGCCAGCAGCCTAGGTCGGGACTACAATGAGCAGTTCTTC. The full variable domain, completed using reference TRBV7-2 and TRBJ2-1, is GAGVSQSPSNKVTEKGKDVELRCDPISGHTALYWYRQSLGQGLEFLIYFQGNSAPDKSGLPSDRFSAERTGGSVSTLTIQRTQQEDSAVYLCASSLGRDYNEQFFGPGTRLTVL.

By share, this clonotype ranks as medium-sized (0.01 to 0.1%). The chain uses TRBV5-1 and TRBJ2-1; 7 nucleotides match TRBD2. CDR1 SGHRS and CDR2 YFSETQ come from the germline V gene. The CDR3 extends over 18 amino acids. V lost 4 bases to trimming and J lost 0 bases; unmatched junction nucleotides: 13. CDR3 nucleotides: TGCGCCAGCAGCCCGTATATTAGCCTAGCGGACTCCTACAATGAGCAGTTCTTC. Translation gives CASSPYISLADSYNEQFF.

This clonotype was found many times. The chain combines TRBV7-8 with TRBJ1-1, with D tentatively TRBD1 (5 bases). Germline assignment: CDR1 SGHVS and CDR2 FQNEAQ. The CDR3 contains 13 residues. Trimming took 4 bases from V and 1 from J, leaving 7 bases between them. The CDR3 bases are TGTGCCAGCAGCTCTCAGGGGAACACTGAAGCTTTCTTT. Residues: CASSSQGNTEAFF.

This clonotype occurred many times. The chain joins TRBV11-2 to TRBJ2-1; tentatively, D is TRBD1 (5 bases). Germline CDR1 SGHAT, CDR2 FQNNGV. The V end was cut by 5 bases, the J end by 6 bases, with 23 bases between. The CDR3 has 17 residues. The CDR3 DNA is TGTGCCAGCAGCATTTATAGACAGCACAAGCGCCCCAATGAGCAGTTCTTC. It specifies CASSIYRQHKRPNEQFF.

A remark on this clonotype: Possible read error: a much larger clone is one base away. Likely a read error: the CDR3 ends without its conserved phenylalanine or tryptophan. The J gene is TRBJ2-7, the V gene TRBV5-5; D is unclear. Germline-derived CDR1 and CDR2 are SGHKS and YYEKEE (reference sequence). The CDR3 consists of 14 residues. V was clipped by 4 bases and J by 3 bases, with 14 bases between them. The CDR3 DNA follows: TGTGCCAGCAGCCTCGCCCCGGACGGCTACGAGCAGTACCTC. It yields the protein CASSLAPDGYEQYL.

This clonotype was recorded many times. The chain employs TRBV2 and TRBJ2-1; 7 bases are a match to TRBD1. The CDR3 loop spans 15 amino acids. V lost 6 bases and J lost 2; bases outside the gene matches: 7. Looked up from germline, CDR1 is SNHLY and CDR2 is FYNNEI. The CDR3 bases are TGTGCCAGCAGCACGACAGGGAACACCTACAATGAGCAGTTCTTC. Amino acids: CASSTTGNTYNEQFF.

This clonotype was counted ten times or more. CDR3 amino acids: CSGGGRRDTNNEQFF. CDR3 bases: TGCAGCGGGGGTGGGCGCCGGGACACTAACAATGAGCAGTTCTTC. The rearrangement uses TRBV20-1 and TRBJ2-1, with D perhaps given as TRBD1 or TRBD2 (6 bases each). Germline V gene sequence: CDR1 DFQATT, CDR2 SNEGSKA (reference sequence). CDR3 length: 15 amino acids.

The genes are TRBV2 and TRBJ2-5, with D unresolved. The V and J ends lost 1 base and 5 bases respectively, with 5 bases between them. The CDR3 length is 12 residues. Germline V CDR1 and CDR2: SNHLY, FYNNEI. The CDR3, as DNA: TGTGCCAGCAGTGAAGACTGGGAGACCCAGTACTTC. Its protein is CASSEDWETQYF.

This clonotype was counted many times. The chain has TRBV7-2 and TRBJ2-5; 7 bases map to TRBD2. The junction had 5 bases not matched to a gene; V was cut back by 2 bases and J by 2 bases. This CDR3 spans 15 amino acids. CDR1 SGHTA and CDR2 FQGNSA come from the germline V gene. CDR3 sequence (DNA): TGTGCCAGCAGCTTACGAGCGGGGATACAAGAGACCCAGTACTTC. This encodes CASSLRAGIQETQYF. The full variable domain, with the rest looked up from reference TRBV7-2 and TRBJ2-5, is GAGVSQSPSNKVTEKGKDVELRCDPISGHTALYWYRQSLGQGLEFLIYFQGNSAPDKSGLPSDRFSAERTGGSVSTLTIQRTQQEDSAVYLCASSLRAGIQETQYFGPGTRLLVL.

A remark on this clonotype: A junction boundary mismatches the germline segment, possibly from a read error. The J gene is TRBJ2-6, the V gene TRBV7-8; TRBD1 aligns across 7 bases. The CDR3 has 17 amino acids. Germline V gene data show CDR1 as SGHVS and CDR2 as FQNEAQ. The CDR3 reads CASSLVGQSSGANVLTF. CDR3 DNA: TGTGCCAGCAGCTTAGTGGGACAGAGCTCTGGAGCCAACGTCCTGACTTTC.

There are many counts of this clonotype. The chain links TRBV7-2 to TRBJ1-5; the D is unclear. This CDR3 is 15 amino acids long. Germline V gene sequence: CDR1 SGHTA, CDR2 FQGNSA. V was clipped by 5 bases and J by 2 bases, with 13 bases between them. CDR3 sequence (DNA): TGTGCCAGCAGCCTCCAAAGCCAGGGCAATCAGCCCCAGCATTTT. Residues: CASSLQSQGNQPQHF.

This clonotype was seen at least ten times. CDR3 sequence (DNA): TGTGCCATCAGAAAGTCCAAAAGCCCTCTAGCGGGGGGGGATTCGAGCTCCTACAATGAGCAGTTCTTC. It encodes CAIRKSKSPLAGGDSSSYNEQFF. The genes are TRBV10-3 and TRBJ2-1; 12 bases line up with TRBD2. The CDR3 extends over 23 amino acids. CDR1 ENHRY and CDR2 SYGVKD come from the germline V gene. V dropped 6 bases and J dropped 0; count of bases not matched to a gene: 24.

On this clonotype: A much more abundant neighbour one base away suggests this may be a read error. This sequence joins TRBV27 and TRBJ2-7; D gene uncertain. Germline V gives CDR1 MNHEY, CDR2 SMNVEV (reference sequence). The CDR3 has 13 amino acids. As DNA, the CDR3 is TGTGCCAGCAGTTTTCTCTCGGCCTACGAGCAGTGCTTC. Its protein product is CASSFLSAYEQCF.

A word on this clonotype: This sequence may be a read error, since a much larger clone differs from it by one base. The chain couples TRBV6-5 to TRBJ2-3; D could derive from TRBD1 or TRBD2 (5 bases each). CDR3 length equals 13 residues. Germline values: CDR1 MNHEY, CDR2 SVGAGI. DNA for the CDR3: TGTGCCAGCAGTCGGGACCCCACAGATATGCAGTATTTT. Protein sequence: CASSRDPTDMQYF.

V is TRBV20-1 and J is TRBJ2-2; D unclear. The CDR3 length is 14 residues. V was shortened by 6 bases and J by 4 bases, with 15 bases between the two germline ends. Germline V gene data show CDR1 as DFQATT and CDR2 as SNEGSKA (reference sequence). This CDR3 is CSATSPRGTGELFF. The DNA of the CDR3 is TGCAGTGCCACAAGTCCCAGAGGCACCGGGGAGCTGTTTTTT.

This clonotype was counted at least ten times. The DNA for the CDR3 is TGTGCCAGCAGCTTTTCGATCGGGGAAGCAGACAATGAGCAGTTCTTC. Amino acid sequence: CASSFSIGEADNEQFF. The chain carries TRBV11-2 and TRBJ2-1; possible D gene TRBD2, 5 bases. The CDR3 has 16 amino acids. The germline CDR1 and CDR2 sequences are SGHAT and FQNNGV. The V gene lost 3 bases and the J gene lost 5 bases, with 17 bases spanning the gap. The complete variable domain, with remaining parts taken from reference TRBV11-2 and TRBJ2-1, reads EAGVAQSPRYKIIEKRQSVAFWCNPISGHATLYWYQQILGQGPKLLIQFQNNGVVDDSQLPKDRFSAERLKGVDSTLKIQPAKLEDSAVYLCASSFSIGEADNEQFFGPGTRLTVL.

This clonotype came up many times. This sequence joins TRBV6-6 and TRBJ1-5; 9 positions agree with TRBD1. Germline CDR1 and CDR2: MNHNY and SVGAGI (reference sequence). V was pared by 5 bases and J by 7 bases, with 15 bases of the junction left unmatched. The CDR3 is 17 amino acids. CDR3 in amino acids: CASSTPGQGRASQPQHF. The CDR3 DNA follows: TGTGCCAGCAGTACCCCGGGACAGGGTAGGGCAAGCCAGCCCCAGCATTTT.

This clonotype was observed many times. The V gene is TRBV29-1, the J gene TRBJ2-5; no clear D. The CDR3 length is 11 residues. Germline CDR1 reads SQVTM; CDR2 reads ANQGSEA. V was clipped by 6 bases and J by 1 base, with 6 bases between them. The CDR3: CSVRAQETQYF. CDR3 nucleotides: TGCAGCGTCCGGGCCCAAGAGACCCAGTACTTC. Based on the CDR3 plus reference TRBV29-1 and TRBJ2-5, the full variable domain is SAVISQKPSRDICQRGTSLTIQCQVDSQVTMMFWYRQQPGQSLTLIATANQGSEATYESGFVIDKFPISRPNLTFSTLTVSNMSPEDSSIYLCSVRAQETQYFGPGTRLLVL.

This clonotype was counted ten times or more. The chain uses TRBV7-9 and TRBJ2-3, with 8 positions matching TRBD2. The CDR3 is 13 amino acids. V lost 7 bases to trimming and J lost 4 bases; unmatched junction nucleotides: 4. The germline V gene has CDR1 SEHNR and CDR2 FQNEAQ (reference sequence). CDR3 DNA: TGTGCCAGCAACGGGGGGGGGCCAGATACGCAGTATTTT. Amino acid sequence: CASNGGGPDTQYF.

Of note for this clonotype: This may be a read error, as it is one base from a much larger clone. The gene calls are TRBV12-3 or TRBV12-4 and TRBJ2-7, with D possibly being TRBD1 or TRBD2 (7 bases each). Trimming shortened V by 3 bases and J by 5 bases, and 23 bases separated the two germline ends. The CDR3 consists of 17 residues. The CDR3 is CASSFRSLDREGDEQYF. The CDR3 nucleotides read TGTGCCAGCAGTTTCAGGTCGTTAGACAGGGAGGGTGACGAGCAGTACTTC.

This clonotype was found many times. The gene calls are TRBV11-2 and TRBJ1-1; D is uncertain. V gave up 1 base and J gave up 0 bases, with 9 bases separating them. The germline CDR1 and CDR2 sequences are SGHAT and FQNNGV. The CDR3 runs to 15 residues. The CDR3 DNA reads as TGTGCCAGCAGCTTAGGTCGGGATTTGAACACTGAAGCTTTCTTT. Its protein is CASSLGRDLNTEAFF.

This clonotype was counted at least ten times. J is TRBJ2-2 and V is TRBV20-1; TRBD1 is a possible D gene (6 bases). This CDR3 comprises 14 residues. V lost 5 bases to trimming and J lost 4 bases, with 14 bases between them. Germline V gene data show CDR1 as DFQATT and CDR2 as SNEGSKA (reference sequence). CDR3 region: CSAGTSRGTGELFF. CDR3 DNA sequence: TGCAGTGCTGGGACCAGCAGGGGCACCGGGGAGCTGTTTTTT.

Many counts were recorded for this clonotype. The chain has TRBV7-2 and TRBJ2-5; the D is unclear. Trimming stripped 5 bases from V and 1 base from J, with 14 bases between. From germline, CDR1 is SGHTA and CDR2 FQGNSA. The length of the CDR3 is 15 residues. The CDR3 sequence: CASSPPVGTQETQYF. The CDR3, as DNA: TGTGCCAGCAGCCCCCCCGTTGGAACCCAAGAGACCCAGTACTTC.

This clonotype has ten or more counts. The chain links TRBV3-1 to TRBJ2-4; D gene uncertain. Trimming removed 2 bases at V and 9 bases at J, with 11 bases between. There are 13 residues in the CDR3. CDR1 LGHDT and CDR2 YNNKEL come from the germline V gene (reference sequence). The CDR3 bases are TGTGCCAGCAGCCAAAAGGATTTCGGCATTCAGTACTTC. Its protein is CASSQKDFGIQYF.

The chain recombines TRBV7-9 with TRBJ1-4; D remains unclear. Germline assignment: CDR1 SEHNR and CDR2 FQNEAQ (reference sequence). CDR3 length: 13 amino acids. Trimming stripped 5 bases from V and 8 bases from J, with 12 bases between. The CDR3 bases are TGTGCCAGCAGCCGAGGAGAACAGGAAAAACTGTTTTTT. Translating it yields CASSRGEQEKLFF. Combining the CDR3 with reference TRBV7-9 and TRBJ1-4 gives the whole variable domain DTGVSQNPRHKITKRGQNVTFRCDPISEHNRLYWYRQTLGQGPEFLTYFQNEAQLEKSRLLSDRFSAERPKGSFSTLEIQRTEQGDSAMYLCASSRGEQEKLFFGSGTQLSVL.